This T cell receptor beta chain was found in a study of early T cells in non-severe SARS-CoV-2 infection. The CDR3 is made up of 12 amino acids. Trimming removed 3 bases at V and 2 bases at J, with 6 bases between. Germline V CDR1 and CDR2: DFQATT, SNEGSKA (reference sequence). TCRdb reanalysed the 5' RACE reads using MiXCR and keeps one entry per CDR3 protein. The sample has roughly 38,000 distinct CDR3 sequences, less than 6% seen once. V and J are TRBV20-1 and TRBJ2-3; D gene uncertain. Material: whole blood, obtained at baseline. The clonotype originates from an adult who was a healthcare worker with PCR-confirmed SARS-CoV-2 infection or an uninfected control (not recorded which). The CDR3 reads CSASGTTDTQYF. The CDR3 bases are TGCAGTGCTAGCGGAACCACAGATACGCAGTATTTT.